The 16 T cell receptor beta chains below all came from one sample that was sequenced in a study of response to subunit inactivated influenza vaccine. MiXCR, applied by TCRdb to the RT-PCR reads, yields one record per CDR3 protein. This table has 550,000 to 600,000 distinct CDR3 sequences, roughly 12% appearing once. The sequences come from PBMCs from blood, collected on the day of vaccination. The receptors stem from a man between 50 and 59 years old who received an inactivated influenza vaccine.

In its sample, this clonotype was seen a few times. Here the CDR3 reads CASSPTGQGADNEQFF. CDR3 bases: TGTGCCAGCAGTCCCACTGGACAGGGGGCGGACAATGAGCAGTTCTTC. The chain joins TRBV12-3 or TRBV12-4 to TRBJ2-1, with 11 bases matching TRBD1. The CDR3 is made up of 16 amino acids. The ends lost 5 bases at V and 5 bases at J; junction bases unmatched: 8.

This clonotype was counted at least ten times. The chain uses TRBV4-2 and TRBJ2-1, with a tentative D call TRBD1 (5 bases). Trimming removed 0 bases from V and 12 bases from J, with 15 bases in between. Germline assignment: CDR1 LGHNA and CDR2 YNFKEQ. This CDR3 spans 14 amino acids. The CDR3 sequence: CASSQDAGLGVQFF. DNA of the CDR3: TGTGCCAGCAGCCAAGATGCAGGTCTAGGGGTGCAGTTCTTC.

This clonotype has a count of ten or more. The chain has TRBV11-2 and TRBJ2-7, with 7 bases that match TRBD1. Germline CDR1 and CDR2: SGHAT and FQNNGV. Trimming cost V 5 bases and J 3 bases; bases outside gene matches: 19. The CDR3 contains 18 residues. The CDR3 nucleotides read TGTGCCAGCAGCAAACGCTCCGGGACAGCAAGCATTGACTACGAGCAGTACTTC. It encodes CASSKRSGTASIDYEQYF.

Only a few counts were recorded for this clonotype. The CDR3 here is CSARVFASGSLDTQYF. Here the CDR3 DNA reads TGCAGTGCTAGAGTCTTTGCTAGCGGGAGTCTGGATACGCAGTATTTT. J is TRBJ2-3 and V is TRBV20-1; TRBD2 matches 10 bases. V lost 1 base and J lost 6; bases outside the gene matches: 10. Germline CDR1 is DFQATT and CDR2 is SNEGSKA (reference sequence). This CDR3 comprises 16 residues.

The chain combines TRBV4-3 with TRBJ1-1; D ambiguous. Germline V gene sequence: CDR1 LGHNA, CDR2 YSLEER. The V and J ends lost 0 bases and 1 base respectively, with 18 bases between them. CDR3 length equals 18 residues. For the CDR3, the DNA is TGCGCCAGCAGCCAAGATTGGAGGGCCCCGACCCCGAACACTGAAGCTTTCTTT. It yields the protein CASSQDWRAPTPNTEAFF.

In this sample, this clonotype turned up many times. The chain recombines TRBV6-2 or TRBV6-3 with TRBJ2-7; D is undetermined. This CDR3 is built from 13 residues. Trimming left V 6 bases short and J 2 bases short, with 11 bases between. The germline gives CDR1 MNHEY, CDR2 SVGEGT. The CDR3 nucleotides are TGTGCCAGCAGACAAACAGAAACCTACGAGCAGTACTTC. Translation: CASRQTETYEQYF.

This clonotype was detected only a few times. The rearrangement links TRBV24-1 to TRBJ2-3; the D call may be TRBD1 or TRBD2 (5 bases each). Germline V CDR1 and CDR2: KGHDR, SFDVKD. Trimming took 3 bases from V and 6 from J, leaving 18 bases between them. The CDR3 loop spans 16 amino acids. DNA for the CDR3: TGTGCCACCAGTGATGGGGGTATGGGCGGGTCGGATACGCAGTATTTT. Its protein product is CATSDGGMGGSDTQYF.

This clonotype was picked up a small number of times. This chain joins TRBV7-2 and TRBJ2-1; TRBD2 aligns across 7 bases. This CDR3 has 14 amino acids. The junction had 4 bases not matched to a gene; V was cut back by 6 bases and J by 2 bases. Germline V gives CDR1 SGHTA, CDR2 FQGNSA. Here the CDR3 reads CASSRSGTYNEQFF. As DNA, the CDR3 is TGTGCCAGCAGTAGAAGCGGGACCTACAATGAGCAGTTCTTC.

This clonotype occurred many times. CDR3 DNA sequence: TGTGCCACCAGCAGAGATAGGGGGTTGGCCGGGGAGCTGTTTTTT. Its protein is CATSRDRGLAGELFF. This chain connects TRBV15 to TRBJ2-2, with D possibly TRBD1 on 6 matching bases. This CDR3 is 15 amino acids long. Looked up from germline, CDR1 is LNHNV and CDR2 is YYDKDF (reference sequence). V lost 0 bases and J lost 6, with 11 bases in between.

This clonotype was seen repeatedly, ten times or more. The genes are TRBV20-1 and TRBJ2-3, with TRBD1 matching over 9 bases. The germline V gene encodes CDR1 DFQATT and CDR2 SNEGSKA (reference sequence). The CDR3 is made up of 16 amino acids. The V gene end was trimmed by 1 base and the J gene end by 5 bases; junction bases not matched to a gene: 10. CDR3 in amino acids: CSARVGQGRGVDTQYF. CDR3 DNA sequence: TGCAGTGCTAGAGTCGGACAGGGGAGAGGTGTAGATACGCAGTATTTT.

This clonotype was seen just once. The rearrangement links TRBV20-1 to TRBJ2-1; the match to TRBD2 covers 11 bases. This CDR3 region has 16 residues. From germline, CDR1 is DFQATT and CDR2 SNEGSKA (reference sequence). With V trimmed by 3 bases and J by 8 bases, 12 bases remained unmatched. DNA of the CDR3: TGCAGTGCTAGGAAGTCTAGCGGGAGGTTAATGGATGAGCAGTTCTTC. Translated, it gives CSARKSSGRLMDEQFF.

This clonotype was recorded a few times. The chain uses TRBV7-3 and TRBJ2-2, with a possible D match to TRBD2 (6 bases). The V gene lost 0 bases and the J gene lost 5 bases, with 16 bases spanning the gap. Germline V gene data show CDR1 as SGHTA and CDR2 as FQGTGA. The CDR3 extends over 17 amino acids. The CDR3 sequence: CASSLTTRGGETGELFF. The CDR3 DNA reads TGTGCCAGCAGCTTAACGACGCGGGGCGGTGAAACCGGGGAGCTGTTTTTT.

This clonotype was seen more than once but under ten times. The gene calls are TRBV12-3 or TRBV12-4 and TRBJ2-5, with 10 bases lining up with TRBD2. The CDR3 totals 15 residues. V shed 6 bases and J 1 base; nucleotides not matched to a gene: 5. CDR3 residues: CASRRTSGFQETQYF. In DNA form, the CDR3 reads TGTGCCAGCAGACGGACTAGCGGATTCCAAGAGACCCAGTACTTC.

This clonotype was picked up a small number of times. The rearrangement uses TRBV18 and TRBJ2-2, with D hard to call. The length of the CDR3 is 15 residues. Between the trimmed V and J ends, which lost 0 bases and 2 bases, there was a span of 7 bases. Looked up from germline, CDR1 is KGHSH and CDR2 is LQKENI. The CDR3, as DNA: TGTGCCAGCTCACCACCGTACCTAAACACCGGGGAGCTGTTTTTT. This gives the protein CASSPPYLNTGELFF.

This clonotype was seen at least ten times. This chain connects TRBV6-2 or TRBV6-3 to TRBJ2-5, with a weak D call TRBD2 (6 bases). V lost 0 bases and J lost 2, with 19 bases in between. Germline CDR1 and CDR2: MNHEY and SVGEGT. The CDR3 length is 18 residues. The CDR3 DNA reads as TGTGCCAGCAGTTACTCGAGTGGGAGACTCCGGGAGCAAGAGACCCAGTACTTC. Its protein product is CASSYSSGRLREQETQYF.

The rearrangement uses TRBV6-2 or TRBV6-3 and TRBJ2-2; D is tentatively TRBD1 or TRBD2 (5 bases each). The CDR3 has 14 amino acids. Looked up from germline, CDR1 is MNHEY and CDR2 is SVGEGT. V was trimmed by 8 bases and J by 4 bases, leaving 14 bases between them. CDR3 residues: CASRPTGGTGELFF. As DNA, the CDR3 is TGTGCCAGCCGACCTACTGGGGGCACCGGGGAGCTGTTTTTT.